These T cell receptor beta chains were read from a single sample in a study of Ad26.COV2.S vaccination and SARS-CoV-2 variants. Profiling relied on immunoSEQ multiplex PCR, and the TCRdb table lists in-frame clones only, not all of them. The sample shows approximately 480,000 clones, around nine tenths of them seen only once. Sequenced here: peripheral blood, sampled in a trial of Ad26.COV2.S vaccine versus placebo. These receptors came from a person between 18 and 65 years old who received the Ad26.COV2.S COVID-19 vaccine or a placebo. The CDR3 runs from the conserved cysteine through the conserved F or W. D genes are given only for firm matches. Expanded clones get a size class; other rows say once, few or many, or leave the size out.

CDR3 length: 14
J gene: TRBJ1-6
clone size: -
D gene: -
V gene: TRBV2
CDR3 protein: CASILSLLNSPLHF

CDR3 length: 14
J gene: TRBJ2-2
clone size: -
D gene: TRBD2
V gene: TRBV19
CDR3 protein: CASSIGEGSGELFF

CDR3 length: 12
J gene: TRBJ2-1
clone size: -
D gene: -
V gene: TRBV24-1
CDR3 protein: CATSGDNNEQFF

CDR3 length: 16
J gene: TRBJ2-6
clone size: -
D gene: TRBD1
V gene: TRBV5-8
CDR3 protein: CASSSTGGGGANVLTF

CDR3 length: 21
J gene: TRBJ2-5
clone size: -
D gene: TRBD2
V gene: TRBV27
CDR3 protein: CASSFKLGSVGLAGIKETQYF

CDR3 length: 14
J gene: TRBJ2-2
clone size: once
D gene: TRBD1
V gene: TRBV7-2
CDR3 protein: CASSRDRIIGELFF

CDR3 length: 15
J gene: TRBJ2-7
clone size: -
D gene: TRBD1
V gene: TRBV4-3
CDR3 protein: CASSAGQGATYEQYF

CDR3 length: 14
J gene: TRBJ2-3
clone size: -
D gene: TRBD2
V gene: TRBV27
CDR3 protein: CATGGLAGGDTQYF

CDR3 length: 10
J gene: TRBJ2-5
clone size: -
D gene: -
V gene: TRBV6-6
CDR3 protein: CASRAETQYF

CDR3 length: 13
J gene: TRBJ2-1
clone size: -
D gene: -
V gene: TRBV30
CDR3 protein: CAWSLGDSDEQFF

CDR3 length: 16
J gene: TRBJ2-1
clone size: -
D gene: TRBD1
V gene: TRBV9
CDR3 protein: CASSVVVGQGYNEQFF

CDR3 length: 14
J gene: TRBJ1-5
clone size: -
D gene: TRBD1
V gene: TRBV5-1
CDR3 protein: CASSPGQGNQPQHF

CDR3 length: 14
J gene: TRBJ1-5
clone size: -
D gene: -
V gene: TRBV20-1
CDR3 protein: CSASPGAGNQPQHF

CDR3 length: 14
J gene: TRBJ2-7
clone size: -
D gene: -
V gene: TRBV5-1
CDR3 protein: CASSLGHPSDEQYF

CDR3 length: 15
J gene: TRBJ2-3
clone size: once
D gene: -
V gene: TRBV9
CDR3 protein: CASSGNGLGTDTQYF

CDR3 length: 12
J gene: TRBJ2-1
clone size: -
D gene: -
V gene: TRBV29-1
CDR3 protein: CSVGRQSNEQFF

CDR3 length: 14
J gene: TRBJ2-7
clone size: -
D gene: TRBD2
V gene: TRBV3-1/TRBV3-2
CDR3 protein: CASSLGLNTYEQYF

CDR3 length: 15
J gene: TRBJ1-6
clone size: -
D gene: -
V gene: TRBV27
CDR3 protein: CASRLEGGRNSPLHF

CDR3 length: 14
J gene: TRBJ1-2
clone size: -
D gene: -
V gene: TRBV3-1/TRBV3-2
CDR3 protein: CASSQRHSNYGYTF

CDR3 length: 15
J gene: TRBJ2-1
clone size: -
D gene: TRBD2
V gene: TRBV27
CDR3 protein: CASTFREGRWNEQFF

CDR3 length: 17
J gene: TRBJ1-3
clone size: -
D gene: -
V gene: TRBV5-4
CDR3 protein: CASSLNMGSWSGNTIYF

CDR3 length: 15
J gene: TRBJ2-4
clone size: -
D gene: -
V gene: TRBV5-1
CDR3 protein: CASSPPGLVGVIQYF

CDR3 length: 12
J gene: TRBJ1-5
clone size: -
D gene: -
V gene: TRBV28
CDR3 protein: CASSLARQPQHF

CDR3 length: 15
J gene: TRBJ2-1
clone size: -
D gene: -
V gene: TRBV6-1
CDR3 protein: CASSERGPPPGGQFF

CDR3 length: 14
J gene: TRBJ2-3
clone size: -
D gene: TRBD1
V gene: TRBV30
CDR3 protein: CAWPPGGYTDTQYF

CDR3 length: 14
J gene: TRBJ1-2
clone size: few
D gene: TRBD1
V gene: TRBV11-2
CDR3 protein: CASSLAGQGNGYTF

CDR3 length: 17
J gene: TRBJ2-2
clone size: -
D gene: -
V gene: TRBV28
CDR3 protein: CASSFRPGRLDTGELFF

CDR3 length: 12
J gene: TRBJ1-6
clone size: -
D gene: -
V gene: TRBV6-5
CDR3 protein: CASTGLASPLHF

CDR3 length: 11
J gene: TRBJ1-1
clone size: -
D gene: -
V gene: TRBV20-1
CDR3 protein: CSARKGNEAFF

CDR3 length: 16
J gene: TRBJ1-5
clone size: -
D gene: TRBD1
V gene: TRBV19
CDR3 protein: CASSTETRGRGQPQHF

CDR3 length: 17
J gene: TRBJ2-4
clone size: -
D gene: -
V gene: TRBV7-2
CDR3 protein: CASSLVGSTQAKNIQYF

CDR3 length: 13
J gene: TRBJ2-2
clone size: once
D gene: -
V gene: TRBV5-6
CDR3 protein: CASSLGAGRELFF

CDR3 length: 14
J gene: TRBJ2-7
clone size: -
D gene: TRBD1
V gene: TRBV11-2
CDR3 protein: CASSRGTGTYEQYF

CDR3 length: 14
J gene: TRBJ1-4
clone size: -
D gene: -
V gene: TRBV7-2
CDR3 protein: CASSLGAGRGKLFF

CDR3 length: 13
J gene: TRBJ1-6
clone size: -
D gene: -
V gene: TRBV5-1
CDR3 protein: CASSSIQNSPLHF

CDR3 length: 15
J gene: TRBJ1-2
clone size: once
D gene: -
V gene: TRBV19
CDR3 protein: CASSITFGVDYGYTF

CDR3 length: 15
J gene: TRBJ1-2
clone size: few
D gene: -
V gene: TRBV28
CDR3 protein: CASSPSPGVGYGYTF

CDR3 length: 13
J gene: TRBJ2-1
clone size: -
D gene: -
V gene: TRBV28
CDR3 protein: CASSPAGTFPQFF

CDR3 length: 14
J gene: TRBJ1-5
clone size: -
D gene: TRBD1
V gene: TRBV6-6
CDR3 protein: CASSYLATGEPQHF

CDR3 length: 18
J gene: TRBJ2-1
clone size: -
D gene: -
V gene: TRBV14
CDR3 protein: CASSQEGLLERSYNEQFF

CDR3 length: 15
J gene: TRBJ2-5
clone size: -
D gene: TRBD2
V gene: TRBV5-1
CDR3 protein: CASSREGLAKETQYF

CDR3 length: 16
J gene: TRBJ1-1
clone size: -
D gene: TRBD1
V gene: TRBV29-1
CDR3 protein: CSVPKTGLGEYTEAFF

CDR3 length: 14
J gene: TRBJ1-4
clone size: once
D gene: -
V gene: TRBV5-4
CDR3 protein: CASSPGLVNEKLFF

CDR3 length: 11
J gene: TRBJ1-1
clone size: -
D gene: -
V gene: TRBV7-2
CDR3 protein: CASKGNTEAFF

CDR3 length: 17
J gene: TRBJ2-2
clone size: -
D gene: -
V gene: TRBV15
CDR3 protein: CATSRDPAGESTGELFF

CDR3 length: 15
J gene: TRBJ2-4
clone size: -
D gene: -
V gene: TRBV7-9
CDR3 protein: CASSPRELAKNIQYF

CDR3 length: 14
J gene: TRBJ2-1
clone size: -
D gene: TRBD2
V gene: TRBV10-3
CDR3 protein: CAISVAGGPGEQFF

CDR3 length: 14
J gene: TRBJ2-5
clone size: -
D gene: -
V gene: TRBV28
CDR3 protein: CASSSGGRGETQYF

CDR3 length: 12
J gene: TRBJ2-1
clone size: -
D gene: TRBD1
V gene: TRBV15
CDR3 protein: CATQAQGARQFF

CDR3 length: 13
J gene: TRBJ1-2
clone size: -
D gene: -
V gene: TRBV28
CDR3 protein: CASSFGGQRGYTF

CDR3 length: 14
J gene: TRBJ1-5
clone size: -
D gene: -
V gene: TRBV24-1
CDR3 protein: CATSVGGPGQPQHF

CDR3 length: 15
J gene: TRBJ2-1
clone size: -
D gene: TRBD2
V gene: TRBV5-1
CDR3 protein: CASSPIAGGKNEQFF